Listed below are T cell receptor beta chains from one sample, sequenced in a study of T cell responses to AZD1222 COVID-19 vaccine. TCRdb's copy holds only in-frame clones and misses some; the assay was immunoSEQ multiplex PCR. The top ten hold 6.5% to 8.5% of the sample, which has some 190,000 clones, around 87% seen once. This specimen consisted of peripheral blood, obtained on day 0 of AZD1222 vaccination. The receptors stem from an adult in good health. Both conserved end residues are part of each CDR3. A D gene is named only where the DNA matches it firmly. Clone size appears in some rows only: once, few, many, or a class for an expanded clone.

V gene	clone size	J gene	D gene	CDR3 DNA	CDR3 protein
TRBV10-1	-	TRBJ2-2	TRBD2	TGCGCCAGCAGTGACCCCGGACTAGCGGGGGGGCCAAACACCGGGGAGCTGTTTTTT	CASSDPGLAGGPNTGELFF
TRBV27	-	TRBJ1-5	-	TGTGCCAGCAGTTTAGGCAGGAGCAATCAGCCCCAGCATTTT	CASSLGRSNQPQHF
TRBV11-2	-	TRBJ2-5	TRBD1	TGTGCCAGCAGCCCTAACCCCGGGACAGGGGGGAGAGAGACCCAGTACTTC	CASSPNPGTGGRETQYF
TRBV5-4	-	TRBJ2-7	-	TGTGCCAGCAGCCTCTTCAGCTCATACGAGCAGTACTTC	CASSLFSSYEQYF
TRBV7-2	-	TRBJ2-4	-	TGTGCCAGCAGCTTATCCGGGTCAAACATTCAGTACTTC	CASSLSGSNIQYF
TRBV18	-	TRBJ2-6	-	TGTGCCAGCTCACTCGGGGGCTCTGGGGCCAACGTCCTGACTTTC	CASSLGGSGANVLTF
TRBV7-8	-	TRBJ1-5	-	TGTGCCAGCAGCGTAACTGGGACCAATCAGCCCCAGCATTTT	CASSVTGTNQPQHF
TRBV2	once	TRBJ2-1	TRBD2	TGTGCCAGCAGTGGCAGGGAGGGGAGGGATGAGCAGTTCTTC	CASSGREGRDEQFF
TRBV9	-	TRBJ2-3	TRBD1	TGTGCCAGCAGCGTAGATGGGACAGCGACACAAGGGACGCAGTATTTT	CASSVDGTATQGTQYF
TRBV7-3	-	TRBJ1-4	TRBD1	TGTGCCAGCAGCACCCCGGGACAGGGAAATGAAAAACTGTTTTTT	CASSTPGQGNEKLFF
TRBV27	-	TRBJ1-5	-	TGTGCCAGCCGACCCGGCACACTGTTGTATAGCAATCAGCCCCAGCATTTT	CASRPGTLLYSNQPQHF
TRBV5-1	-	TRBJ2-7	TRBD1	TGCGCCAGCAGCGAGGCATCCGGACAGGTGGGCGAGCAGTACTTC	CASSEASGQVGEQYF